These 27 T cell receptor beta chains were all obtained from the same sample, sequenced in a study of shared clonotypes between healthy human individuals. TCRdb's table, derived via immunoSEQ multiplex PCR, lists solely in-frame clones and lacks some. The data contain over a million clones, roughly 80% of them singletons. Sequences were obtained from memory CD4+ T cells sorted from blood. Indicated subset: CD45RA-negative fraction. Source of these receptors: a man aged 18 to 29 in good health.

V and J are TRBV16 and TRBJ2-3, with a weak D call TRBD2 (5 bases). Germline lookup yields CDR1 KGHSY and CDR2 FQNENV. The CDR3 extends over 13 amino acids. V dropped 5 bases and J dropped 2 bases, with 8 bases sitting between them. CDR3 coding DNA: TGTGCCAGCAGCGGACTTCTCACAGATACGCAGTATTTT. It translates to CASSGLLTDTQYF.

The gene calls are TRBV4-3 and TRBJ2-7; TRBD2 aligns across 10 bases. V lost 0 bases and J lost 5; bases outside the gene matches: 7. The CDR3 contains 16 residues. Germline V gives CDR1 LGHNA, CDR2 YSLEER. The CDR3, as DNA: TGCGCCAGCAGCCAAGATCAGGCTAGCGGGAGCGACGAGCAGTACTTC. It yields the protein CASSQDQASGSDEQYF.

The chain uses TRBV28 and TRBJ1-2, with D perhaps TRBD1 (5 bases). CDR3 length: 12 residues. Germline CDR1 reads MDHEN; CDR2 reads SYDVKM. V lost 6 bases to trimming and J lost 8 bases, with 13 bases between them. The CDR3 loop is CASSRGARGYTF. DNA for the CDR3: TGTGCCAGCAGCCGAGGGGCCCGGGGCTACACCTTC.

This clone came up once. CDR3 loop: CASTPPRGGPTDTQYF. The CDR3, as DNA: TGTGCCAGCACCCCCCCGCGGGGGGGCCCCACAGATACGCAGTATTTT. This chain uses TRBV27 with TRBJ2-3; the match to TRBD2 covers 9 bases. Germline-derived CDR1 and CDR2 are MNHEY and SMNVEV (reference sequence). The CDR3 covers 16 residues. The V and J ends lost 7 bases and 2 bases, in that order; junction bases with no gene match: 10.

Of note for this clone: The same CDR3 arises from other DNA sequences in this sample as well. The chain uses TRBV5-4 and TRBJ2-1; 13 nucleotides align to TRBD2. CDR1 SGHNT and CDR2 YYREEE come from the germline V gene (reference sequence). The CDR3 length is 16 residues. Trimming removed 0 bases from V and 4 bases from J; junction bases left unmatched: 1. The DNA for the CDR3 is TGTGCCAGCAGCTTGGGGACTAGCGGGGGATACAATGAGCAGTTCTTC. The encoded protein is CASSLGTSGGYNEQFF.

DNA for the CDR3: TGTGCCAGCAGCTCTTCAAGTACGGGTTCTGGAAACACCATATATTTT. This encodes CASSSSSTGSGNTIYF. The genes are TRBV28 and TRBJ1-3; no reliable D call. CDR1 and CDR2 from the germline V gene are MDHEN and SYDVKM. V lost 6 bases and J lost 1, with 16 bases in between. The CDR3 extends over 16 amino acids.

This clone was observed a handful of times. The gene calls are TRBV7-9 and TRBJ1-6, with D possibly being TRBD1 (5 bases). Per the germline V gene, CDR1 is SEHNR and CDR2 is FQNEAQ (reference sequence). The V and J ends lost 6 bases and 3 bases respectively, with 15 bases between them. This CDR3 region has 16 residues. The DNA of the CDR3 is TGTGCCAGCAGGGACGGGACGAGATTCTATAATTCACCCCTCCACTTT. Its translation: CASRDGTRFYNSPLHF. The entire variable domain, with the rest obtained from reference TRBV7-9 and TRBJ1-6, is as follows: DTGVSQNPRHKITKRGQNVTFRCDPISEHNRLYWYRQTLGQGPEFLTYFQNEAQLEKSRLLSDRFSAERPKGSFSTLEIQRTEQGDSAMYLCASRDGTRFYNSPLHFGNGTRLTVT.

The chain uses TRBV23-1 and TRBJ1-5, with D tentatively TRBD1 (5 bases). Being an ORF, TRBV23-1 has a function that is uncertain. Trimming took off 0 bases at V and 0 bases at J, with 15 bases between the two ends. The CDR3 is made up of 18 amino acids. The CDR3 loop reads CASSQSGGARPSNQPQHF. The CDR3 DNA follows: TGCGCCAGCAGTCAATCAGGAGGGGCCCGACCTAGCAATCAGCCCCAGCATTTT.

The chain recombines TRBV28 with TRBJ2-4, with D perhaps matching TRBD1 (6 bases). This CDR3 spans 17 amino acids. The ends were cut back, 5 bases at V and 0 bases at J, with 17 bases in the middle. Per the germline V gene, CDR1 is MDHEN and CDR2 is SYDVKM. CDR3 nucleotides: TGTGCCAGCAGTGATAACGGACAGAATCTAGCCAAAAACATTCAGTACTTC. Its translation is CASSDNGQNLAKNIQYF.

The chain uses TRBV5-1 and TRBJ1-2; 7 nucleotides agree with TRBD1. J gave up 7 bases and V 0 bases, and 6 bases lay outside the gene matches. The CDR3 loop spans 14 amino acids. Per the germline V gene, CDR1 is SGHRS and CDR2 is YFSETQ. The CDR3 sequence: CASSLAGTALGYTF. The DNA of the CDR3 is TGCGCCAGCAGCTTGGCCGGGACAGCCCTTGGCTACACCTTC.

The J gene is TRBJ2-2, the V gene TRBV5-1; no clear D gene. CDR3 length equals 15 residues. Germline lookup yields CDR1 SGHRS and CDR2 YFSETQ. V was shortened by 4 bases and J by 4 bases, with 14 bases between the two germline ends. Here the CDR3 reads CASSPRFGSTGELFF. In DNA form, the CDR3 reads TGCGCCAGCAGCCCCCGGTTCGGTAGCACCGGGGAGCTGTTTTTT.

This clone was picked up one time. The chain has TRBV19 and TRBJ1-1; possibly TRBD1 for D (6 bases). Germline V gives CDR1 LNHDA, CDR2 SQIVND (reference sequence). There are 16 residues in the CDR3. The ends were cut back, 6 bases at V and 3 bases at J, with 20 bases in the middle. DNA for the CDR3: TGTGCCAGTAGACACCTCGCGGGGGGCTGGGACACTGAAGCTTTCTTT. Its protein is CASRHLAGGWDTEAFF.

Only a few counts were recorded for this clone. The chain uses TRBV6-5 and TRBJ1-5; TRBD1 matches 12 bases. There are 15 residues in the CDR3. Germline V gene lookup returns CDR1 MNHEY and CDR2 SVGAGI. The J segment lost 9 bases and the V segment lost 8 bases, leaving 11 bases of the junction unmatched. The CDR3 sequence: CASGRGQGATGPQHF. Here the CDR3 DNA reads TGTGCCAGCGGTCGGGGACAGGGGGCGACCGGGCCCCAGCATTTT.

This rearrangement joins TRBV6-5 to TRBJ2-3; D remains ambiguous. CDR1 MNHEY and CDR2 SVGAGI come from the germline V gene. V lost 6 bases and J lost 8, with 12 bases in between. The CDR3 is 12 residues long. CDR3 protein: CASSYEGATQYF. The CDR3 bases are TGTGCCAGCAGCTACGAAGGAGCTACGCAGTATTTT.

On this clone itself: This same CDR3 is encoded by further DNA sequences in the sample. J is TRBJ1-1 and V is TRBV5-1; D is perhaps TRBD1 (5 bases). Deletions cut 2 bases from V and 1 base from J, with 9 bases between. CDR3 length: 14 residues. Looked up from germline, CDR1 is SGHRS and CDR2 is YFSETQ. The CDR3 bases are TGCGCCAGCAGCTTTCAGGGCGGGAACACTGAAGCTTTCTTT. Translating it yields CASSFQGGNTEAFF.

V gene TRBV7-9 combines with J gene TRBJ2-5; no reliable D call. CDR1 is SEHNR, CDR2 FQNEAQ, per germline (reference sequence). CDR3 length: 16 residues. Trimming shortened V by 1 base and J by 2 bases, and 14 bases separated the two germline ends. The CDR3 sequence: CASSLGVSVGQETQYF. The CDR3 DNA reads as TGTGCCAGCAGCTTAGGGGTCTCGGTGGGACAAGAGACCCAGTACTTC.

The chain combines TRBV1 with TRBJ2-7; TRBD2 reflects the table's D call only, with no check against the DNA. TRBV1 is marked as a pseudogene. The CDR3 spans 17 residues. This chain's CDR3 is CTSSPLFSSGASYEQYF. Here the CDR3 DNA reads TGCACCAGCAGCCCCCTCTTTTCTAGCGGGGCCTCCTACGAGCAGTACTTC.

This CDR3 is CASSLGEPTDTQYF. Here the CDR3 DNA reads TGCGCCAGCAGCTTGGGGGAACCCACAGATACGCAGTATTTT. This sequence joins TRBV5-1 and TRBJ2-3; no clear D gene. Germline loops: CDR1 SGHRS, CDR2 YFSETQ. Trimming shortened V by 0 bases and J by 2 bases, and 7 bases separated the two germline ends. CDR3 length: 14 amino acids.

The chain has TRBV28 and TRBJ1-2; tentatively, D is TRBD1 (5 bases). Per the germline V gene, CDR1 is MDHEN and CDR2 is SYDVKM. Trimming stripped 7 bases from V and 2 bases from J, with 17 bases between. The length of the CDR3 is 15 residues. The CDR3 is CASNYLKGTNYGYTF. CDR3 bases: TGTGCCAGCAACTACCTCAAAGGGACCAACTATGGCTACACCTTC.

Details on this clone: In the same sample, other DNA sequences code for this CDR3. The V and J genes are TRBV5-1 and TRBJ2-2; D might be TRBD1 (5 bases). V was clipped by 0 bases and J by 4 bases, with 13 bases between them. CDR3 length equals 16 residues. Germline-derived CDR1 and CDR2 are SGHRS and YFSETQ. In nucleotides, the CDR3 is TGCGCCAGCAGCTTGGTTGCCCAGGGCGGCACCGGGGAGCTGTTTTTT. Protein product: CASSLVAQGGTGELFF.

CDR3 nucleotides: TGTGCCAGCAGCTTACCTGACGGGGGGTTTTCCTACGAGCAGTACTTC. As protein: CASSLPDGGFSYEQYF. V is TRBV7-9 and J is TRBJ2-7; 7 bases map to TRBD2. The germline V gene has CDR1 SEHNR and CDR2 FQNEAQ (reference sequence). CDR3 length: 16 amino acids. V shed 2 bases and J 1 base; nucleotides not matched to a gene: 8.

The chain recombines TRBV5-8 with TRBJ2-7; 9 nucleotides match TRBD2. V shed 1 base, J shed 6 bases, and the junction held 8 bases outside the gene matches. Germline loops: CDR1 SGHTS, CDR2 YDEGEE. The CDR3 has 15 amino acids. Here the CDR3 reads CASSLMAGGRGEQYF. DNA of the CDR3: TGTGCCAGCAGCTTGATGGCGGGGGGGCGCGGCGAGCAGTACTTC.

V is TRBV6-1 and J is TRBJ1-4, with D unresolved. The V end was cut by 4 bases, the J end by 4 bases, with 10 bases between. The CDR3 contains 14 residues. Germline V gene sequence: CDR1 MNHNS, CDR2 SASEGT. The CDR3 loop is CASSAGAYNEKLFF. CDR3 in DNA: TGTGCCAGCAGTGCGGGCGCCTATAATGAAAAACTGTTTTTT.

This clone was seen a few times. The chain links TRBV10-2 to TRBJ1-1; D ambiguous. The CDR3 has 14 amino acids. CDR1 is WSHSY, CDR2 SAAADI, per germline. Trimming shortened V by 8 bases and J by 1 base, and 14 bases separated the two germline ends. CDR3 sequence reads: CASLPSTRNTEAFF. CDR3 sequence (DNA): TGCGCCAGCTTACCTTCTACCCGGAACACTGAAGCTTTCTTT.

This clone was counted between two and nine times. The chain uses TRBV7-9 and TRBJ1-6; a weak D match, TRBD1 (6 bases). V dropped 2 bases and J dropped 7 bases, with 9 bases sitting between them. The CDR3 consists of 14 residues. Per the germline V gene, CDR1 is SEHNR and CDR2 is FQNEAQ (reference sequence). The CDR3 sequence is CASSLNQGNSPLHF. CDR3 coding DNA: TGTGCCAGCAGCTTAAATCAGGGGAATTCACCCCTCCACTTT.

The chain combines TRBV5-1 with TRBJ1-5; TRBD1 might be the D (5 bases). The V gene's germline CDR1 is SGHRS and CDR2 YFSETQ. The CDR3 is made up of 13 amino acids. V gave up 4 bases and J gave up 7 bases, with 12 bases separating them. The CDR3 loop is CASSEGPGQPQHF. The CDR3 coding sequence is TGCGCCAGCAGCGAGGGGCCCGGCCAGCCCCAGCATTTT.

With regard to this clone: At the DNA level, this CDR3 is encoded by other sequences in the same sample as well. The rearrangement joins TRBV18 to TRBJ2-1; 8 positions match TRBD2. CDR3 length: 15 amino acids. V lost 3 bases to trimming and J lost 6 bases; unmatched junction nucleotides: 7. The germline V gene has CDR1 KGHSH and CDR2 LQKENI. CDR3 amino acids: CASSPLLAGSNEQFF. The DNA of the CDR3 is TGTGCCAGCTCACCCCTCCTAGCGGGCTCCAATGAGCAGTTCTTC.